The 3 T cell receptor beta chains below come from one sample, sequenced in a study of blood T cell repertoires in COVID-19. Libraries were prepared by immunoSEQ multiplex PCR; TCRdb keeps only in-frame clonotypes and omits some of them. The sample yields about 220,000 clones, around four fifths seen once. The sample comprised peripheral blood. These receptors were collected from a woman aged 70 to 79 with acute or convalescent COVID-19.

The V gene is TRBV7-2, the J gene TRBJ2-7; 8 bases are a match to TRBD1. The CDR3 sequence is 15 residues long. Looked up from germline, CDR1 is SGHTA and CDR2 is FQGNSA. The J segment lost 3 bases and the V segment lost 5 bases, leaving 9 bases of the junction unmatched. CDR3 bases: TGTGCCAGCAGCCCGGACCGGGACAGGCTCTACGAGCAGTACTTC. This gives the protein CASSPDRDRLYEQYF.

This clone has only a few counts. The V gene is TRBV7-6, the J gene TRBJ1-3; unclear D gene. V dropped 5 bases and J dropped 3 bases, with 14 bases sitting between them. The CDR3 has 15 residues. The germline V gene encodes CDR1 SGHVS and CDR2 FNYEAQ. In DNA form, the CDR3 reads TGTGCCAGCAGCCCTCAGGAGGCCTATGGAAACACCATATATTTT. Translated, it gives CASSPQEAYGNTIYF.

The rearrangement joins TRBV7-9 to TRBJ1-1; D gene uncertain. V shed 7 bases and J shed 3 bases, with 12 bases lying between them. Germline CDR1 reads SEHNR; CDR2 reads FQNEAQ (reference sequence). The CDR3 has 13 residues. Written as DNA, the CDR3 is TGTGCCAGCACCTCCAGCGGGGACACTGAAGCTTTCTTT. It specifies CASTSSGDTEAFF.